This T cell receptor (beta chain) stems from a study of graft-versus-host responses after intestinal transplantation. Background on the study: The study gave all recipients anti-thymocyte globulin induction, then tacrolimus and steroids for approximately three years. Study-wide findings and caveats: Subjects displaying graft-donor T cell macrochimerism possessed elevated graft-versus-host to host-versus-graft clonal ratios inside allografts. The study associated peak circulating GvH clone levels with early post-transplant HvG declines. The marrow of recipients harbored GvH clones, and ileum or blood showed some of them first.

Worth noting for this clone: Its antigen is unknown.

CDR3 length equals 13 residues. The ends were cut back, 0 bases at V and 4 bases at J, with 7 bases in the middle. Germline CDR1 and CDR2: SGHRS and YFSETQ. Assay: immunoSEQ multiplex PCR; the TCRdb copy retains only in-frame clones and omits some. This sample has some 76,000 clones; around 87% occur once, and the top ten carry about 8%. Material: unstimulated CD8+ T cells sorted from spleen or lymph node cells, obtained before transplant. This chain connects TRBV5-1 to TRBJ1-1, with D hard to call. The TCR sequence derives from a human donor who was the organ donor for an intestinal transplant. CDR3 sequence: CASSLAAVTEAFF. In DNA form, the CDR3 reads TGCGCCAGCAGCTTGGCCGCCGTCACTGAAGCTTTCTTT.